This T cell receptor beta chain was captured in a study of control samples from healthy donors and cancer patients. Data came from immunoSEQ multiplex PCR; TCRdb stores just in-frame clones and leaves some out. The data show about 89,000 clones, more than 75% seen once. V gave up 11 bases and J gave up 2 bases, with 12 bases separating them. Germline V gene sequence: CDR1 KGHDR, CDR2 SFDVKD. The CDR3 contains 13 residues. The specimen was blood. This sequence joins TRBV24-1 and TRBJ1-5, with D possibly matching TRBD1 (5 bases). The source of this sequence is a woman aged 40 to 50 in good health. CDR3 DNA sequence: TGTGCCAGGCAGGGTGGAGGCAATCAGCCCCAGCATTTT. It specifies CARQGGGNQPQHF.